This TCR beta chain appears in the sequencing data of a study of spatial heterogeneity in lung cancer. Looking at the study overall: Raw reads contained each unique TCR and UMI combination more than ten times on average.

Stated time point: sample taken at primary tumor resection. In each case, whole RNA from tumor, nontumor lung or frozen PBMC was sequenced unsorted. Broader study findings: Follow-up blood showed ubiquitous expanded tumor TCRs less than blood at resection did.

A unique molecular identifier was attached to every TCR cDNA molecule. TCRdb re-analysed the 5' RACE reads in MiXCR, keeping a single row per CDR3 protein. The sample has 40,000 to 45,000 distinct CDR3 sequences; 12% to 15% are singletons. This clonotype was seen a few times. Its antigen remains unknown. Germline V gives CDR1 SNHLY, CDR2 FYNNEI. The V and J ends lost 7 bases and 4 bases respectively, with 16 bases between them. This CDR3 spans 14 amino acids. Material: PBMCs, obtained at surgery. This chain uses TRBV2 with TRBJ1-1, with a possible D match to TRBD1 (5 bases). The sequence was obtained from a male donor with early-stage non-small cell lung cancer. CDR3: CASTRDLMGTEAFF. The DNA of the CDR3 is TGTGCCAGCACCCGGGACCTGATGGGCACTGAAGCTTTCTTT.